The 12 T cell receptor beta chains below were found in one sample sequenced in a study of blood T cells in healthy people across ages. Using a J-beta primer mix together with a sample-barcoded 5' primer, a second PCR was run for roughly 6 to 12 cycles. Using its own MiXCR run on the 5' RACE reads, TCRdb lists one record per CDR3 protein. The sample carries roughly 1 million distinct CDR3 sequences, approximately 25% recorded once. This same sample was also taken into another study, of T cells of mothers and their children.

The sequencing sample was made of blood. The receptors stem from a girl aged 2 to 9 in good health.

The sample holds a few counts of this clonotype. This chain links TRBV15 with TRBJ2-2; D gene unclear. This CDR3 spans 12 amino acids. From germline, CDR1 is LNHNV and CDR2 YYDKDF (reference sequence). Trimming took 8 bases from V and 3 from J, leaving 7 bases between them. DNA of the CDR3: TGTGCCACCTTGGGGTACACCGGGGAGCTGTTTTTT. Amino acids: CATLGYTGELFF.

This clonotype was counted a few times. The gene calls are TRBV25-1 and TRBJ1-6; D unclear. Germline loops: CDR1 MGHDK, CDR2 SYGVNS. There are 12 residues in the CDR3. Trimming left V 4 bases short and J 11 bases short, with 9 bases between. The CDR3 DNA reads as TGTGCCAGCAGTGCCTCCGTCCCACCCCTCCACTTT. Translating gives CASSASVPPLHF.

The table lists this clonotype with a few counts. The V gene is TRBV12-3 or TRBV12-4, the J gene TRBJ1-4; D gene uncertain. The CDR3 is 15 residues long. Trimming took 4 bases from V and 4 from J, leaving 13 bases between them. The CDR3 spells CASSSLWSGNEKLFF. The CDR3 DNA follows: TGTGCCAGCAGTTCCCTATGGTCGGGTAATGAAAAACTGTTTTTT.

In its sample, this clonotype was seen a few times. The chain has TRBV4-1 and TRBJ1-4; no definite D call. CDR1 is MGHRA and CDR2 is YSYEKL in the germline V gene. Between the trimmed V and J ends, which lost 4 bases and 0 bases, there was a span of 12 bases. This CDR3 comprises 16 residues. Written as DNA, the CDR3 is TGCGCCAGCAGCCCGCTCGTGGACTCAACTAATGAAAAACTGTTTTTT. Its translation: CASSPLVDSTNEKLFF.

Only a few counts were recorded for this clonotype. The chain combines TRBV11-2 with TRBJ2-1; 11 bases agree with TRBD2. The CDR3 has 19 amino acids. Looked up from germline, CDR1 is SGHAT and CDR2 is FQNNGV. V lost 1 base, J lost 1 base, and 9 bases stayed unmatched. The CDR3 nucleotides are TGTGCCAGCAGCTTAGGGGTAGCGGGGGGGCCAGGGTCCTACAATGAGCAGTTCTTC. This translates into CASSLGVAGGPGSYNEQFF.

This clonotype was detected only once. V usage is TRBV20-1 and J usage is TRBJ2-1; 8 bases align to TRBD1. The J call is doubtful: the DNA matches TRBJ2-5 better. Looked up from germline, CDR1 is DFQATT and CDR2 is SNEGSKA (reference sequence). This CDR3 has 14 residues. The CDR3 protein is CSARAYRGEETQYF. DNA of the CDR3: TGCAGTGCTAGAGCGTACAGGGGGGAAGAGACCCAGTACTTC.

Only a few counts were recorded for this clonotype. The rearrangement links TRBV25-1 to TRBJ2-3; D may match TRBD1 or TRBD2 (5 bases each). The germline CDR1 and CDR2 sequences are MGHDK and SYGVNS. V dropped 7 bases and J dropped 6 bases, with 17 bases sitting between them. The CDR3 runs to 14 residues. CDR3 nucleotide sequence: TGTGCCAGCAACGAAGTTCAGGGAGTTGATACGCAGTATTTT. The encoded protein is CASNEVQGVDTQYF.

This clonotype was seen a single time. The rearrangement links TRBV11-2 to TRBJ2-4; 7 bases are shared with TRBD1. The germline gives CDR1 SGHAT, CDR2 FQNNGV. This CDR3 region has 16 residues. The J segment lost 6 bases and the V segment lost 11 bases, leaving 19 bases of the junction unmatched. CDR3 residues: CAGTGDRELFTNIQYF. CDR3 in DNA: TGTGCCGGCACAGGAGACAGGGAGCTTTTTACAAACATTCAGTACTTC.

The chain links TRBV7-9 to TRBJ2-5, with D maybe TRBD2 (5 bases). The J call is doubtful: the DNA matches TRBJ2-1 better. This CDR3 comprises 16 residues. Looked up from germline, CDR1 is SEHNR and CDR2 is FQNEAQ (reference sequence). The CDR3 DNA is TGTGCCAGCAGCCCTCGGACCCTCGCGGGTGTCGATGAGCAGTTCTTC. This codes for CASSPRTLAGVDEQFF.

The chain is built from TRBV29-1 and TRBJ2-5; no firm D call. The CDR3 covers 13 residues. Germline lookup yields CDR1 SQVTM and CDR2 ANQGSEA. V lost 4 bases, J lost 0 bases, and 9 bases lay in between. The CDR3 spells CSVALLYQETQYF. In nucleotides, the CDR3 is TGCAGCGTTGCCCTCTTGTACCAAGAGACCCAGTACTTC. Filled out from reference TRBV29-1 and TRBJ2-5, the complete variable domain reads SAVISQKPSRDICQRGTSLTIQCQVDSQVTMMFWYRQQPGQSLTLIATANQGSEATYESGFVIDKFPISRPNLTFSTLTVSNMSPEDSSIYLCSVALLYQETQYFGPGTRLLVL.

The chain is built from TRBV29-1 and TRBJ1-2; possibly TRBD1 for D (5 bases). The V end was cut by 6 bases, the J end by 11 bases, with 10 bases between. The length of the CDR3 is 9 residues. Germline assignment: CDR1 SQVTM and CDR2 ANQGSEA. CDR3 sequence: CSVSEGYTF. The DNA for the CDR3 is TGCAGCGTGTCAGAGGGGTACACCTTC.

The J gene is TRBJ2-5, the V gene TRBV27, with D maybe TRBD2 (6 bases). Germline V lookup: CDR1 MNHEY, CDR2 SMNVEV (reference sequence). Trimming took off 8 bases at V and 1 base at J, with 8 bases between the two ends. The CDR3 runs to 12 residues. The CDR3 loop reads CASGTPQETQYF. The CDR3 nucleotides are TGTGCCAGCGGGACTCCCCAAGAGACCCAGTACTTC.